A selection of T cell receptor beta chains follows, all from one sample in a study of cytomegalovirus exposure and HLA in healthy donors. Using immunoSEQ multiplex PCR, the repertoire was profiled, and TCRdb retains in-frame clones only, with some absent. The sample shows approximately 200,000 clones, over 70% of them seen only once. Sequencing used PBMCs. These receptor sequences come from a woman in her 30s in good health and CMV-seropositive. Both conserved end residues are part of each CDR3. A D gene is named only where the DNA matches it firmly. Only some rows state a clone size, as once, few, many or a class for expanded clones.

NA | TRBJ1-5 | TRBV10-2 | TRBD1 | TGCGCCAGCAGCCAGGGGGTTCAGCCCCAGCATTTT | CASSQGVQPQHF
once | TRBJ2-7 | TRBV5-4 | TRBD2 | TGCGCCAGCAGGCTAGCGGGAGGTTCCTACGAGCAGTACTTC | CASRLAGGSYEQYF
NA | TRBJ1-2 | TRBV20-1 | NA | TGCAGTGCTGGGAGGACGGATGGCTACACCTTC | CSAGRTDGYTF
NA | TRBJ2-7 | TRBV5-6 | NA | TGTGCCAGCAGCCGTCGGGACACGTACGAGCAGTACTTC | CASSRRDTYEQYF
NA | TRBJ1-1 | TRBV28 | TRBD1 | TGTGCCAGCCGTACAGGGGCCCCTGCCGCTTTCTTT | CASRTGAPAAFF
few | TRBJ1-1 | TRBV19 | NA | TGTGCCAGTAGTATAAACGGGAACACTGAAGCTTTCTTT | CASSINGNTEAFF
NA | TRBJ1-1 | TRBV5-8 | TRBD1 | TGTGCCAGCAGCTTGTTTTCGACAGGGGGGATTCCTGAAGCTTTCTTT | CASSLFSTGGIPEAFF
NA | TRBJ2-5 | TRBV14 | NA | TGTGCCAGCAGCCAAGATACGCCCGGTTTAGCGGAGTACCAAGAGACCCAGTACTTC | CASSQDTPGLAEYQETQYF
few | TRBJ1-4 | TRBV28 | TRBD1 | TGTGCCAGCAGTTCGGCTACGGGACAGGGAGTGGCAGGGCTATTCAAAAAACTGTTTTTT | CASSSATGQGVAGLFKKLFF
few | TRBJ2-7 | TRBV2 | TRBD1 | TGTGCCAGCATACCGGGACAGGGGGCCCACGAGCAGTACTTC | CASIPGQGAHEQYF
NA | TRBJ1-1 | TRBV21-1 | NA | TGTGCCAGCAGCACCCTTCGACTGTTTAGGGAAGCTTTCTTT | CASSTLRLFREAFF
NA | TRBJ1-4 | TRBV5-1 | NA | TGCGCCAGCGGCCCGGACAGAGCAACTAATGAAAAACTGTTTTTT | CASGPDRATNEKLFF
NA | TRBJ2-7 | TRBV28 | NA | TGTGCCAGCAGCCCCCGCCCTACCTACGAGCAGTACTTC | CASSPRPTYEQYF
NA | TRBJ1-2 | TRBV27 | TRBD1 | TGTGCCAGCAGTTTGGGACAGTCACTCTATGGCTACACCTTC | CASSLGQSLYGYTF
NA | TRBJ2-3 | TRBV28 | NA | TGTGCCAGCAGTTTTGGCGGTAGCACAGATACGCAGTATTTT | CASSFGGSTDTQYF
few | TRBJ1-5 | TRBV7-9 | NA | TGTGCCAGCAGCGAAGAGGTGGATCAGCCCCAGCATTTT | CASSEEVDQPQHF
NA | TRBJ1-5 | TRBV6-5 | TRBD1 | TGTGCCAGCAGTTCCCACGACAGGGGGAGAAATCAGCCCCAGCATTTT | CASSSHDRGRNQPQHF
NA | TRBJ2-7 | TRBV5-1 | TRBD1 | TGCGCCAGCAGCGGCAACAGGGGGCGGTACGAGCAGTACTTC | CASSGNRGRYEQYF
few | TRBJ2-1 | TRBV11-2 | NA | TGTGCCAGCAGCATAACTAGCAGCCAATCCTACAATGAGCAGTTCTTC | CASSITSSQSYNEQFF
NA | TRBJ2-3 | TRBV5-1 | NA | TGCGCCAGCAGCTTTGACAGGCCTGAAACAGATACGCAGTATTTT | CASSFDRPETDTQYF
NA | TRBJ1-1 | TRBV19 | NA | TGTGCCAGTAGTATGAACGGGGGCACTGAAGCTTTCTTT | CASSMNGGTEAFF
once | TRBJ2-1 | TRBV6-1 | TRBD1 | TGTGCCAGCAGTGAAAGGGACAGCTCCTACAATGAGCAGTTCTTC | CASSERDSSYNEQFF
NA | TRBJ2-3 | TRBV2 | NA | TGTGCCAGCAGTCCTGGGGCCCTGGCAGATACGCAGTATTTT | CASSPGALADTQYF
NA | TRBJ2-1 | TRBV7-9 | NA | TGTGCCAGCAGCCAGACAGGACTCCCCCTCGTTTTGGATGAGCAGTTCTTC | CASSQTGLPLVLDEQFF
NA | TRBJ1-6 | TRBV6-1 | TRBD1 | TGTGCCAGCAGTGGGGACAGGGGGCGTTCACCCCTCCACTTT | CASSGDRGRSPLHF
NA | TRBJ1-2 | TRBV6-6 | NA | TGTGCCAGCAGTCCTGGACAGATTTACTATGGCTACACCTTC | CASSPGQIYYGYTF
once | TRBJ2-1 | TRBV7-7 | TRBD1 | TGTGCCAGCAGCCCCTCCGGGACAGGGCGGTCCTACAATGAGCAGTTCTTC | CASSPSGTGRSYNEQFF
once | TRBJ2-1 | TRBV28 | TRBD2 | TGTGCCAGCAGTTTTCCGTCCCGACTAGCGGGATTCTACAATGAGCAGTTCTTC | CASSFPSRLAGFYNEQFF
NA | TRBJ2-1 | TRBV2 | NA | TGTGCCAGCAGTGGTCTAGTTTCCTACAATGAGCAGTTCTTC | CASSGLVSYNEQFF
NA | TRBJ2-2 | TRBV12-5 | TRBD1 | TGTGCTAGTGGTTGGGACAGTTGGCGGACCGGGGAGCTGTTTTTT | CASGWDSWRTGELFF
NA | TRBJ1-5 | TRBV4-1 | TRBD1 | TGCGCCAGCAGCCAAGATCAGGGGGGCGCAGGTAACAATCAGCCCCAGCATTTT | CASSQDQGGAGNNQPQHF
many | TRBJ1-2 | TRBV6-5 | NA | TGTGCCAGCAGTTACGCGGGGGGCTCGAGCAACTATGGCTACACCTTC | CASSYAGGSSNYGYTF
NA | TRBJ1-1 | TRBV11-2 | TRBD1 | TGTGCCAGCAGCAGAGCCGGGACAGGGGAAACTGAAGCTTTCTTT | CASSRAGTGETEAFF
NA | TRBJ2-3 | TRBV2 | NA | TGTGCCAGCAGTGAACTCAGGGCCAAGAATACGCAGTATTTT | CASSELRAKNTQYF
NA | TRBJ2-2 | TRBV2 | NA | TGTGCCAGCAGTGAGAGAGGGGGGGCCGGGGAGCTGTTTTTT | CASSERGGAGELFF
few | TRBJ1-1 | TRBV18 | NA | TGTGCCAGCTCACCCTCTCCAGCGGGCCACACTGAAGCTTTCTTT | CASSPSPAGHTEAFF
NA | TRBJ2-7 | TRBV4-1 | NA | TGCGCCAGCAGCCAAGAGAGCGAGCAGTACTTC | CASSQESEQYF